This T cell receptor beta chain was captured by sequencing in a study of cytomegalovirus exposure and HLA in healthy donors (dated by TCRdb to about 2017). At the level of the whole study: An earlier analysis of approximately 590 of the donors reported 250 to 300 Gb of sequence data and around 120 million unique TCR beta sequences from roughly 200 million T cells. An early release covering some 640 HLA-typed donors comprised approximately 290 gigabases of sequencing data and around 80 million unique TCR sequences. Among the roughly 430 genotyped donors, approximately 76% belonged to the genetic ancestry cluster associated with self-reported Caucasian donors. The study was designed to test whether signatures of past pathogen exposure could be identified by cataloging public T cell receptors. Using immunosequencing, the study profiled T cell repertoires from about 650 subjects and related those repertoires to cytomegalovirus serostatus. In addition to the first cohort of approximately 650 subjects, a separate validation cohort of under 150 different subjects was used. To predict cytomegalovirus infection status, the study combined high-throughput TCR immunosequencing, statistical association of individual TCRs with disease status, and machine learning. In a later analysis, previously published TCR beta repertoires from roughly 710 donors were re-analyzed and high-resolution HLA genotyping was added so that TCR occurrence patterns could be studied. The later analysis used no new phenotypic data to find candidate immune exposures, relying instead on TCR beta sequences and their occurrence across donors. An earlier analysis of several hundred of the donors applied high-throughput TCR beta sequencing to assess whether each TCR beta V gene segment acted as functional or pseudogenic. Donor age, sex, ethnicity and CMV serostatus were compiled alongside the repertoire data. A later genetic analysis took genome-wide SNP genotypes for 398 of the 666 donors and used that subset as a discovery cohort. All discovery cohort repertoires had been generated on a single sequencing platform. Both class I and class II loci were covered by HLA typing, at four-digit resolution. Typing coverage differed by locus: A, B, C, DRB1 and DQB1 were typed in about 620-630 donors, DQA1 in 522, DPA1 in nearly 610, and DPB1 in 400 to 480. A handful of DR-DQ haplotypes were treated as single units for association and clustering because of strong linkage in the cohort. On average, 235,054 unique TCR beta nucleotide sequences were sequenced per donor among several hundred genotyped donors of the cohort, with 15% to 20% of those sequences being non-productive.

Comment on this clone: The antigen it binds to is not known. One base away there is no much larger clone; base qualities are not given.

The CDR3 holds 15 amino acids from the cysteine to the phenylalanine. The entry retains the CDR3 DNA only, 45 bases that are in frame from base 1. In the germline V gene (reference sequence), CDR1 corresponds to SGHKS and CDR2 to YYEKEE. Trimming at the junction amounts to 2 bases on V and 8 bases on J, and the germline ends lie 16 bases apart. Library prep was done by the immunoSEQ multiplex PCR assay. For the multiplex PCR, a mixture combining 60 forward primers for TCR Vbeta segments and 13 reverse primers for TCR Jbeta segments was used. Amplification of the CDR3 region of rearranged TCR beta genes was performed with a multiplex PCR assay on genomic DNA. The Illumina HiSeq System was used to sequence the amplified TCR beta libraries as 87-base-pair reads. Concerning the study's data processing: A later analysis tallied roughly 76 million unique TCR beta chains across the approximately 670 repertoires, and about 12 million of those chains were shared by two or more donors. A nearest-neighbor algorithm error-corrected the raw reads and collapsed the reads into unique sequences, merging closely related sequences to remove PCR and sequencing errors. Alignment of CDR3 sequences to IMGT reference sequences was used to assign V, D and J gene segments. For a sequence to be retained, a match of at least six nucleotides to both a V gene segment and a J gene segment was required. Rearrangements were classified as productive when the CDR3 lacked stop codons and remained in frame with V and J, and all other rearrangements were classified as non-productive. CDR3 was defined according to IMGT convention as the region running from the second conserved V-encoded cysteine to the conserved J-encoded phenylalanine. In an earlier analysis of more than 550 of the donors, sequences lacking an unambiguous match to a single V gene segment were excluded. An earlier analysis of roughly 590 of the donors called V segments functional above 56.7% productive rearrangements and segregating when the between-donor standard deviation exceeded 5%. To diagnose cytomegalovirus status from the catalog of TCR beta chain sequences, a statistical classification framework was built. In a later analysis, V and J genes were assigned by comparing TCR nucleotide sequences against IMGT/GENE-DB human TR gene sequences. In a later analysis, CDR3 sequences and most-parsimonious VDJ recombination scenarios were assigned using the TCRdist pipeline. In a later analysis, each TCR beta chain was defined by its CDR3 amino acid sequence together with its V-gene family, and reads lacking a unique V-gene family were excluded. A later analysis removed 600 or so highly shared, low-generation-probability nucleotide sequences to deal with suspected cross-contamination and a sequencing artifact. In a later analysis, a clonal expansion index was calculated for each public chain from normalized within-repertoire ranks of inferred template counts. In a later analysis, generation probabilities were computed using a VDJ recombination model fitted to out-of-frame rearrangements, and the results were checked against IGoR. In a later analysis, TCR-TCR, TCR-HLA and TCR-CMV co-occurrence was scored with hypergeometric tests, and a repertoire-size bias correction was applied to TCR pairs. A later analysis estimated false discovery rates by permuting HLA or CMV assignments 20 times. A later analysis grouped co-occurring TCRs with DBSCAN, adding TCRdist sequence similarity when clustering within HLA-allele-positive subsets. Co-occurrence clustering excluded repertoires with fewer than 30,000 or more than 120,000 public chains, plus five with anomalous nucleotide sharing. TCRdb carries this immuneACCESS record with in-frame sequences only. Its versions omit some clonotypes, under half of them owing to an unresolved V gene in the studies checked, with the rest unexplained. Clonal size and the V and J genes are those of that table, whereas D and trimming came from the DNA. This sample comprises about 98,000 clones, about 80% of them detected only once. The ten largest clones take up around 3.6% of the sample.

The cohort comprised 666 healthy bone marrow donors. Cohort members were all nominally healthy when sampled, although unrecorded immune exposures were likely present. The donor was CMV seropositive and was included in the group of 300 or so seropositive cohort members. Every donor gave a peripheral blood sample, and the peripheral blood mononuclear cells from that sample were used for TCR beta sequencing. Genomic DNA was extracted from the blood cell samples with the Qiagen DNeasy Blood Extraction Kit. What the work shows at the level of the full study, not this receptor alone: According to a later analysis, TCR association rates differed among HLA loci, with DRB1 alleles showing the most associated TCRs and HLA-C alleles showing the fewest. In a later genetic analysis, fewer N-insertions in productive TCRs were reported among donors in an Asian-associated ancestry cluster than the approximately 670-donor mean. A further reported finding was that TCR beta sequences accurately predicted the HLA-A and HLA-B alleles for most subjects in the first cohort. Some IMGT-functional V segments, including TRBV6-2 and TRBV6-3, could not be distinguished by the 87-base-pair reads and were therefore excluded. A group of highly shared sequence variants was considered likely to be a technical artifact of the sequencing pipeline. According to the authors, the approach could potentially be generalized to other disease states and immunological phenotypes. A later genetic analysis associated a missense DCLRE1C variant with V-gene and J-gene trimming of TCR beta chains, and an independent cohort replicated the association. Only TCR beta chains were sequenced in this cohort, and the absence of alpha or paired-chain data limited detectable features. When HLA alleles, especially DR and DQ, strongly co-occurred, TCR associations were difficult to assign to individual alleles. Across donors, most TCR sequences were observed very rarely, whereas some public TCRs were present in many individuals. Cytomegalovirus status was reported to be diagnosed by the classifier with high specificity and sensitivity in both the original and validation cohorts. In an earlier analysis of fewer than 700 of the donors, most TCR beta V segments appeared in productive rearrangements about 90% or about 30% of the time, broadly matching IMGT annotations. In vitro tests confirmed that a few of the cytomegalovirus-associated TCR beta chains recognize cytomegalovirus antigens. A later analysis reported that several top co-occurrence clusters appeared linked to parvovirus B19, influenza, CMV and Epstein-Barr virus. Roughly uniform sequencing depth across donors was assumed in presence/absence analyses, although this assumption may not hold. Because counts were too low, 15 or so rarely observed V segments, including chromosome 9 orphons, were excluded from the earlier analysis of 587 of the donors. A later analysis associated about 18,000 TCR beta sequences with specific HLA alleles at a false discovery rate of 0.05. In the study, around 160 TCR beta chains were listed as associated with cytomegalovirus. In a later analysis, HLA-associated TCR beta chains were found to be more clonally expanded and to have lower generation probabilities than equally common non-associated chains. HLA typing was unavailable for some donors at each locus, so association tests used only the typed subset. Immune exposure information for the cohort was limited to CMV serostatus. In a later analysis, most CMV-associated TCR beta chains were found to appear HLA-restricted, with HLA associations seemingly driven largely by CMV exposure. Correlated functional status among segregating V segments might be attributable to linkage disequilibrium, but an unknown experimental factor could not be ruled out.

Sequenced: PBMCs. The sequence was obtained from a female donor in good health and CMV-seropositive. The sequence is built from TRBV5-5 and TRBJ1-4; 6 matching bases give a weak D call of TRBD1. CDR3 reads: CASSFNRDPEEKLFF. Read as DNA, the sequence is TGTGCCAGCAGCTTTAACAGGGATCCCGAGGAAAAACTGTTTTTT.